This entry lists 25 T cell receptor beta chains sequenced from one sample in a study of control samples from healthy donors and cancer patients. Assay: immunoSEQ multiplex PCR; the TCRdb copy retains only in-frame clones and omits some. Here the sample spans about 160,000 clones, roughly 94% being singletons. The specimen was blood. Receptor source: a woman between 40 and 55 years old in good health.

This rearrangement joins TRBV9 to TRBJ1-1; TRBD1 agrees at 8 bases. Losses at the gene ends were 4 bases for V and 5 bases for J; bases not matched to a gene: 7. Looked up from germline, CDR1 is SGDLS and CDR2 is YYNGEE. The CDR3 loop spans 14 amino acids. The CDR3 nucleotides read TGTGCCAGCAGCCCTGACAGGGGAAAAACTGAAGCTTTCTTT. It translates to CASSPDRGKTEAFF.

J is TRBJ1-4 and V is TRBV5-1; D uncertain. The CDR3 consists of 13 residues. The V end lost 7 bases, the J end lost 0 bases, and 7 bases lay between the germline ends. Germline V gene sequence: CDR1 SGHRS, CDR2 YFSETQ. The CDR3 bases are TGCGCCAGCTCCATCACAACTAATGAAAAACTGTTTTTT. Translation gives CASSITTNEKLFF.

This clone was observed once. This chain joins TRBV18 and TRBJ2-7; perhaps TRBD2 as D (5 bases). Germline CDR1 reads KGHSH; CDR2 reads LQKENI. CDR3 size: 12 residues. Deletions cut 3 bases from V and 5 bases from J, with 8 bases between. The CDR3 region is CASSPFGDEQYF. CDR3 DNA sequence: TGTGCCAGCTCACCTTTCGGGGACGAGCAGTACTTC.

With respect to this clone: The sample has other DNA sequences that encode this CDR3 too. This chain uses TRBV6-5 with TRBJ2-1; no reliable D call. The CDR3 covers 13 residues. Trimming shortened V by 0 bases and J by 7 bases, and 7 bases separated the two germline ends. Germline-derived CDR1 and CDR2 are MNHEY and SVGAGI. The chain's CDR3 is CASSYSRNNEQFF. Written as DNA, the CDR3 is TGTGCCAGCAGTTACTCGAGGAATAATGAGCAGTTCTTC.

The J gene is TRBJ1-1, the V gene TRBV7-2; D unresolved. This CDR3 is 11 amino acids long. Between the trimmed V and J ends, which lost 5 bases and 5 bases, there was a span of 6 bases. CDR1 is SGHTA and CDR2 is FQGNSA in the germline V gene. The DNA for the CDR3 is TGTGCCAGCAGCCCCGAGACTGAAGCTTTCTTT. Amino acids: CASSPETEAFF.

This rearrangement joins TRBV15 to TRBJ1-1; D possibly corresponds to TRBD1 (5 bases). This CDR3 comprises 14 residues. Trimming stripped 0 bases from V and 6 bases from J, with 11 bases between. CDR1 LNHNV and CDR2 YYDKDF come from the germline V gene (reference sequence). The CDR3 region is CATSRDFRAAEAFF. CDR3 sequence (DNA): TGTGCCACCAGCAGAGATTTCAGGGCCGCTGAAGCTTTCTTT.

The DNA of the CDR3 is TGTGCCAGCCGCGTGACCAGCGCTGTAGACGAGCAGTACTTC. Residues: CASRVTSAVDEQYF. The chain couples TRBV6-5 to TRBJ2-7; D ambiguous. CDR1 MNHEY and CDR2 SVGAGI come from the germline V gene. This CDR3 has 14 amino acids. The V end was cut by 8 bases, the J end by 5 bases, with 19 bases between.

This chain uses TRBV7-2 with TRBJ2-5; TRBD2 is a possible D gene (6 bases). This CDR3 is built from 13 residues. V was pared by 5 bases and J by 5 bases, with 12 bases between. The germline V gene has CDR1 SGHTA and CDR2 FQGNSA. In DNA, the CDR3 is TGTGCCAGCAGCGCCCGGAGGGATGAGACCCAGTACTTC. Protein product: CASSARRDETQYF. Combining the CDR3 with reference TRBV7-2 and TRBJ2-5 gives the whole variable domain GAGVSQSPSNKVTEKGKDVELRCDPISGHTALYWYRQSLGQGLEFLIYFQGNSAPDKSGLPSDRFSAERTGGSVSTLTIQRTQQEDSAVYLCASSARRDETQYFGPGTRLLVL.

This chain uses TRBV2 with TRBJ1-6; no definite D call. Trimming cost V 2 bases and J 18 bases, with 14 bases left between them. Germline V CDR1 and CDR2: SNHLY, FYNNEI. This CDR3 contains 12 residues. Written as DNA, the CDR3 is TGTGCCAGCAGTGAACTCGGACCCGCCACCCACTTT. This translates into CASSELGPATHF.

The chain combines TRBV7-9 with TRBJ2-1; a possible D gene is TRBD2 (5 bases). The CDR3 contains 17 residues. V was trimmed by 5 bases and J by 1 base, leaving 18 bases between them. The germline gives CDR1 SEHNR, CDR2 FQNEAQ (reference sequence). CDR3 protein: CASSPRTGVGSYNEQFF. CDR3 DNA: TGTGCCAGCAGCCCCAGGACTGGGGTGGGGTCCTACAATGAGCAGTTCTTC.

V gene TRBV5-1 combines with J gene TRBJ2-1; weak D call: TRBD2 (7 bases). The CDR3 spans 16 residues. V lost 0 bases and J lost 2, with 12 bases in between. Germline V gives CDR1 SGHRS, CDR2 YFSETQ. CDR3 coding DNA: TGCGCCAGCAGCTTGGGGACGGGGGGCCCCTACAATGAGCAGTTCTTC. It yields the protein CASSLGTGGPYNEQFF.

The V and J genes are TRBV7-2 and TRBJ1-6; possibly TRBD1 for D (5 bases). With 4 bases removed from V and 2 bases from J, the gap between germline ends came to 15 bases. There are 17 residues in the CDR3. Germline V CDR1 and CDR2: SGHTA, FQGNSA. This CDR3 reads CASSYSGGSPYNSPLHF. For the CDR3, the DNA is TGTGCCAGCAGCTACTCGGGGGGATCTCCCTATAATTCACCCCTCCACTTT.

The chain carries TRBV29-1 and TRBJ2-1; D is perhaps TRBD1 or TRBD2 (5 bases each). Germline V CDR1 and CDR2: SQVTM, ANQGSEA. V lost 2 bases, J lost 5 bases, and 13 bases lay in between. The CDR3 is made up of 14 amino acids. The CDR3 bases are TGCAGCGTTGAATCTCGACGGGGCCACAATGAGCAGTTCTTC. It encodes CSVESRRGHNEQFF.

This clone was found once. The gene calls are TRBV9 and TRBJ2-3, with 8 nucleotides matching TRBD1. CDR3 length: 16 residues. Germline-derived CDR1 and CDR2 are SGDLS and YYNGEE. Trimming took 1 base from V and 5 from J; bases not matched to a gene: 9. CDR3 DNA sequence: TGTGCCAGCAGCGTACAGGACAGGGTAGGAGGAGATACGCAGTATTTT. This codes for CASSVQDRVGGDTQYF.

The chain recombines TRBV25-1 with TRBJ1-1; the D is unclear. Germline CDR1 reads MGHDK; CDR2 reads SYGVNS. This CDR3 comprises 12 residues. With 4 bases removed from V and 5 bases from J, the gap between germline ends came to 8 bases. The DNA of the CDR3 is TGTGCCAGCAGTGTTGGAAGTACTGAAGCTTTCTTT. It codes for CASSVGSTEAFF.

The chain joins TRBV11-2 to TRBJ1-2; TRBD1 aligns across 8 bases. The CDR3 length is 16 residues. The junction had 3 bases not matched to a gene; V was cut back by 0 bases and J by 0 bases. Germline V gene sequence: CDR1 SGHAT, CDR2 FQNNGV. The CDR3, as DNA: TGTGCCAGCAGCTTAGATTACAGGGGGACTAACTATGGCTACACCTTC. Its protein is CASSLDYRGTNYGYTF. Full variable domain (remainder filled in from reference TRBV11-2 and TRBJ1-2): EAGVAQSPRYKIIEKRQSVAFWCNPISGHATLYWYQQILGQGPKLLIQFQNNGVVDDSQLPKDRFSAERLKGVDSTLKIQPAKLEDSAVYLCASSLDYRGTNYGYTFGSGTRLTVV.

The chain employs TRBV20-1 and TRBJ1-2; tentative D call: TRBD1 (5 bases). The V end lost 3 bases, the J end lost 2 bases, and 13 bases lay between the germline ends. Germline V gene data show CDR1 as DFQATT and CDR2 as SNEGSKA (reference sequence). The CDR3 sequence is 14 residues long. For the CDR3, the DNA is TGCAGTGCTAGTGCCGCGGGACGGAACTATGGCTACACCTTC. Its translation: CSASAAGRNYGYTF.

The CDR3 here is CASSHDTTEAFF. DNA for the CDR3: TGCGCCAGCAGTCATGACACCACTGAAGCTTTCTTT. The genes are TRBV10-1 and TRBJ1-1; the D is unclear. CDR1 is WNHNN and CDR2 is SYGVQD in the germline V gene (reference sequence). Trimming shortened V by 5 bases and J by 4 bases, and 8 bases separated the two germline ends. This CDR3 comprises 12 residues.

The rearrangement uses TRBV4-3 and TRBJ1-6; no reliable D call. The CDR3 contains 14 residues. The germline CDR1 and CDR2 sequences are LGHNA and YSLEER. The V end lost 0 bases, the J end lost 10 bases, and 10 bases lay between the germline ends. The CDR3: CASSQDRHRSPLHF. The DNA of the CDR3 is TGCGCCAGCAGCCAAGACCGTCACCGGTCACCCCTCCACTTT.

The CDR3 DNA follows: TGTGCCAGCAGACCCCTGGGTAGCTCCTACAATGAGCAGTTCTTC. Amino acid sequence: CASRPLGSSYNEQFF. J is TRBJ2-1 and V is TRBV6-5, with unresolved D. CDR3 length equals 15 residues. Trimming took 6 bases from V and 0 from J, leaving 12 bases between them. Looked up from germline, CDR1 is MNHEY and CDR2 is SVGAGI.

The V and J genes are TRBV27 and TRBJ2-7; the D gene is possibly TRBD2 (6 bases). This CDR3 spans 16 amino acids. V lost 5 bases, J lost 2 bases, and 19 bases lay in between. CDR1 is MNHEY and CDR2 is SMNVEV in the germline V gene (reference sequence). CDR3 nucleotide sequence: TGTGCCAGCAGTCCCTCTCGCGGGGAGAATGCCTACGAGCAGTACTTC. It yields the protein CASSPSRGENAYEQYF.

V and J are TRBV9 and TRBJ1-6, with 10 positions matching TRBD1. J lost 10 bases, V lost 3 bases, and 4 bases had no gene match. CDR3 length equals 14 residues. The germline V gene has CDR1 SGDLS and CDR2 YYNGEE. CDR3 sequence reads: CASSGTGGQSPLHF. CDR3 DNA sequence: TGTGCCAGCAGCGGGACAGGGGGGCAGTCACCCCTCCACTTT.

The V and J genes are TRBV11-2 and TRBJ2-2, with a weak D call TRBD1 (5 bases). Germline values: CDR1 SGHAT, CDR2 FQNNGV. CDR3 length: 14 residues. The ends were cut back, 5 bases at V and 4 bases at J, with 11 bases in the middle. The CDR3 loop is CASSLGQLTGELFF. Here the CDR3 DNA reads TGTGCCAGCAGCCTCGGACAACTCACCGGGGAGCTGTTTTTT.

The chain joins TRBV10-3 to TRBJ2-2, with D tentatively TRBD2 (6 bases). The CDR3 extends over 15 amino acids. Trimming shortened V by 3 bases and J by 2 bases, and 10 bases separated the two germline ends. Germline CDR1 and CDR2: ENHRY and SYGVKD. The CDR3 protein is CAISEPGENTGELFF. The CDR3 region has the DNA TGTGCCATCAGTGAACCGGGAGAAAACACCGGGGAGCTGTTTTTT.

The chain links TRBV30 to TRBJ2-7; 8 nucleotides match TRBD1. V was pared by 3 bases and J by 6 bases, with 10 bases of the junction left unmatched. From germline, CDR1 is GTSNPN and CDR2 SVGIG (reference sequence). There are 14 residues in the CDR3. CDR3 loop: CAWSLSLTGGEQYF. The CDR3 DNA is TGTGCCTGGAGCCTTTCCCTAACAGGGGGCGAGCAGTACTTC.